These 13 T cell receptor beta chains share one sample of origin, sequenced in a study of OX40 agonist ivuxolimab in advanced cancers. Clones were sequenced by immunoSEQ multiplex PCR, and TCRdb holds only the in-frame ones, with some missing. The sample lists tens of thousands of clones, 80% to 90% occurring once. Source: CD4+ or CD8+ T cells sorted from blood, taken in a trial of the OX40 agonist ivuxolimab. These receptors all come from an adult with an advanced solid tumor such as melanoma, head and neck, liver or kidney cancer.

This chain uses TRBV9 with TRBJ2-1; 7 nucleotides line up with TRBD2. Germline V gives CDR1 SGDLS, CDR2 YYNGEE. The CDR3 is made up of 14 amino acids. V lost 3 bases to trimming and J lost 8 bases; unmatched junction nucleotides: 8. The CDR3 DNA sequence: TGTGCCAGCAGCGAGGGCGGGAGTAGGGATGAGCAGTTCTTC. This gives the protein CASSEGGSRDEQFF.

The chain employs TRBV28 and TRBJ1-5, with D perhaps TRBD1 (5 bases). V gave up 10 bases and J gave up 1 base, with 17 bases separating them. CDR3 length: 15 amino acids. Germline CDR1 MDHEN, CDR2 SYDVKM. The CDR3 reads CATKTGRISNQPQHF. CDR3 DNA sequence: TGTGCCACCAAGACGGGGCGCATAAGCAATCAGCCCCAGCATTTT.

The V gene is TRBV5-1, the J gene TRBJ2-1; the D gene is possibly TRBD2 (5 bases). Germline values: CDR1 SGHRS, CDR2 YFSETQ. V lost 3 bases and J lost 8, with 9 bases in between. The CDR3 runs 12 residues. CDR3 nucleotides: TGCGCCAGCAGCTCCGTCGGGGATGAGCAGTTCTTC. It encodes CASSSVGDEQFF. Looking up the rest from reference TRBV5-1 and TRBJ2-1 gives the full variable domain: KAGVTQTPRYLIKTRGQQVTLSCSPISGHRSVSWYQQTPGQGLQFLFEYFSETQRNKGNFPGRFSGRQFSNSRSEMNVSTLELGDSALYLCASSSVGDEQFFGPGTRLTVL.

The CDR3 sequence is CASHHRGGSYNEQFF. As DNA, the CDR3 is TGTGCCAGTCATCATCGCGGGGGGTCCTACAATGAGCAGTTCTTC. The rearrangement uses TRBV19 and TRBJ2-1; 8 bases map to TRBD2. This CDR3 contains 15 residues. The ends lost 8 bases at V and 1 base at J; junction bases unmatched: 7. Germline V lookup: CDR1 LNHDA, CDR2 SQIVND (reference sequence).

This chain connects TRBV2 to TRBJ2-6; the D is unclear. Germline CDR1 reads SNHLY; CDR2 reads FYNNEI. The length of the CDR3 is 13 residues. With 4 bases removed from V and 4 bases from J, the gap between germline ends came to 5 bases. CDR3 nucleotides: TGTGCCAGCAGTGGCCCCGGGGCCAACGTCCTGACTTTC. As protein: CASSGPGANVLTF.

The V and J genes are TRBV5-1 and TRBJ2-2; 9 bases are shared with TRBD2. Germline CDR1 SGHRS, CDR2 YFSETQ. Trimming took 0 bases from V and 3 from J; bases not matched to a gene: 0. The CDR3 totals 15 residues. Written as DNA, the CDR3 is TGCGCCAGCAGCTTGGGGACTAGCGACACCGGGGAGCTGTTTTTT. Protein sequence: CASSLGTSDTGELFF.

The V and J genes are TRBV7-8 and TRBJ2-1, with 7 bases aligning to TRBD2. J was trimmed by 4 bases and V by 4 bases; bases with no gene match: 10. Germline V gene lookup returns CDR1 SGHVS and CDR2 FQNEAQ. The CDR3 spans 16 residues. CDR3 sequence (DNA): TGTGCCAGCAGCTCTCCAAGACTAGCCCTATACAATGAGCAGTTCTTC. Its translation is CASSSPRLALYNEQFF.

The V gene is TRBV5-1, the J gene TRBJ2-3; 10 bases agree with TRBD2. Germline-derived CDR1 and CDR2 are SGHRS and YFSETQ. V shed 0 bases and J 3 bases; nucleotides not matched to a gene: 7. CDR3 length: 17 amino acids. The CDR3 loop reads CASSLAPSGRWTDTQYF. The CDR3 coding sequence is TGCGCCAGCAGCTTGGCCCCTAGCGGGAGATGGACAGATACGCAGTATTTT. Combining the CDR3 with reference TRBV5-1 and TRBJ2-3 gives the whole variable domain KAGVTQTPRYLIKTRGQQVTLSCSPISGHRSVSWYQQTPGQGLQFLFEYFSETQRNKGNFPGRFSGRQFSNSRSEMNVSTLELGDSALYLCASSLAPSGRWTDTQYFGPGTRLTVL.

The chain recombines TRBV28 with TRBJ2-1; the match to TRBD2 covers 14 bases. The CDR3 is 14 amino acids. Germline loops: CDR1 MDHEN, CDR2 SYDVKM. Germline trimming cut 6 bases from V and 8 bases from J; bases unmatched to any gene: 3. The CDR3 DNA reads TGTGCCAGCAGAGGACTAGCGGGAGGCTATGAGCAGTTCTTC. Translation gives CASRGLAGGYEQFF. The complete variable domain, with remaining parts taken from reference TRBV28 and TRBJ2-1, reads DVKVTQSSRYLVKRTGEKVFLECVQDMDHENMFWYRQDPGLGLRLIYFSYDVKMKEKGDIPEGYSVSREKKERFSLILESASTNQTSMYLCASRGLAGGYEQFFGPGTRLTVL.

Notes on this clone: A junction end diverges from the germline sequence, so it may reflect a read error. J is TRBJ2-3 and V is TRBV10-1; 10 positions agree with TRBD2. The germline CDR1 and CDR2 sequences are WNHNN and SYGVQD (reference sequence). The length of the CDR3 is 9 residues. CDR3 amino acids: CASRLAGEF. The DNA for the CDR3 is TGCGCCAGCAGGCTAGCGGGGGAATTT.

This rearrangement joins TRBV28 to TRBJ2-7, with D perhaps TRBD1 (6 bases). The germline V gene has CDR1 MDHEN and CDR2 SYDVKM. V dropped 2 bases and J dropped 2 bases, with 7 bases sitting between them. The CDR3 spans 13 residues. As DNA, the CDR3 is TGTGCCAGCAGTTTAAGGGGGACCTACGAGCAGTACTTC. The encoded protein is CASSLRGTYEQYF.

This clone was found once. The V call is TRBV2, the J call TRBJ2-6; D is perhaps TRBD1 (6 bases). CDR1 and CDR2 (germline): SNHLY, FYNNEI. The CDR3 has 14 amino acids. Trimming left V 5 bases short and J 4 bases short, with 9 bases between. The CDR3 nucleotides read TGTGCCAGCAGTTGGGGGACAGGGGCCAACGTCCTGACTTTC. Amino acids: CASSWGTGANVLTF.

V and J are TRBV11-3 and TRBJ1-5; no clear D gene. From germline, CDR1 is SGHNT and CDR2 YENEEA. The CDR3 has 13 residues. V dropped 4 bases and J dropped 2 bases, with 6 bases sitting between them. The CDR3 loop is CASSSTGNQPQHF. The CDR3 bases are TGTGCCAGCAGCTCAACGGGCAATCAGCCCCAGCATTTT.